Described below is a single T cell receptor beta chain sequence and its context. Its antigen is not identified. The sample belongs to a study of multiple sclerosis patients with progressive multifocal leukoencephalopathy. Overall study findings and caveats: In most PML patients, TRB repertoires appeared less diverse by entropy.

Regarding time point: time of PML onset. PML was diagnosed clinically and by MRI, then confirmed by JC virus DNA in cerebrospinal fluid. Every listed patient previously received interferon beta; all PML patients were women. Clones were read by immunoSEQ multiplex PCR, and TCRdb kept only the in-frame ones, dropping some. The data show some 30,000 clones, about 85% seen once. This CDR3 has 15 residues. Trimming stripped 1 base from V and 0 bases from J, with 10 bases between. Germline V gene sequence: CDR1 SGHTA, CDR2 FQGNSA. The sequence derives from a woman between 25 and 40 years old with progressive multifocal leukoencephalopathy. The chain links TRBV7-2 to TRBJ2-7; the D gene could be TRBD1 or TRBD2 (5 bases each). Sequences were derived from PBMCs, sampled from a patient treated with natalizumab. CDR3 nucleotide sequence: TGTGCCAGCAGCTTAGAAGGGACGGGCTCCTACGAGCAGTACTTC. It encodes CASSLEGTGSYEQYF.